Listed below are T cell receptor beta chains from one sample, sequenced in a study of cytomegalovirus exposure and HLA in healthy donors. The table came from immunoSEQ multiplex PCR; TCRdb's copy has only in-frame clones and leaves some out. Of some 100,000 clones in the sample, 60% to 75% were seen once. The sequenced material came from PBMCs. The receptors stem from a female donor in good health and CMV-seropositive. The CDR3 runs from the conserved cysteine through the conserved F or W. Fields, in order: V gene, J gene, clone size, D gene, CDR3 DNA, CDR3 protein. A D gene is named only where the DNA matches it firmly. Only some rows state a clone size, as once, few, many or a class for expanded clones.

>TRBV29-1|TRBJ1-1|-|-
TGCAGCGTTGAAAAGGGACAGAACACTGAAGCTTTCTTT
CSVEKGQNTEAFF
>TRBV5-4|TRBJ1-2|-|TRBD1
TGTGCCAGCAGCTTGGAAGGGACAGGGTCCCCCCCCACCTTC
CASSLEGTGSPPTF
>TRBV6-1|TRBJ1-2|-|-
TGTGCCGGTCAGGAGGGTGGGGGGTTAGGCTACACCTTC
CAGQEGGGLGYTF
>TRBV6-1|TRBJ1-1|few|-
TGTGCCAGCAGTGTATTGGGGGGGAACACTGAAGCTTTCTTT
CASSVLGGNTEAFF
>TRBV29-1|TRBJ2-5|-|-
TGCAGCGTTGAGGGTGGCCGGGGGGAGACCCAGTACTTC
CSVEGGRGETQYF
>TRBV27|TRBJ1-2|-|-
TGTGCCAGCAGGGAAGTGGCAGGGGGCTACACCTTC
CASREVAGGYTF
>TRBV28|TRBJ1-2|-|-
TGTGCCAGCAGCCTCGGACACTCCAACTATGGCTACACCTTC
CASSLGHSNYGYTF
>TRBV4-1|TRBJ2-5|-|TRBD2
TGCGCCAGCAGCCAAGCCTGGTCAGCGGGGGAGCAAGAGACCCAGTACTTC
CASSQAWSAGEQETQYF
>TRBV9|TRBJ2-1|-|-
TGTGCCAGCAGCCTGCTACACAATGAGCAGTTCTTC
CASSLLHNEQFF
>TRBV6-1|TRBJ1-5|-|-
TGTGCCAGCAGTGAAGATCGTTGGCAGGGCAAACAGCCCCAGCATTTT
CASSEDRWQGKQPQHF
>TRBV6-5|TRBJ2-7|-|TRBD2
TGTGCCAGCAGTGCCCCGCGGGGGTCTAACGAGCAGTACTTC
CASSAPRGSNEQYF
>TRBV30|TRBJ1-2|-|-
TGTGCCTGGAGTGTAGGATCGGAGACTGGCTACACCTTC
CAWSVGSETGYTF
>TRBV28|TRBJ2-7|-|-
TGTGCCAGCAGCCCTCTGACACCCGGGACTTTCTCCTACGAGCAGTACTTC
CASSPLTPGTFSYEQYF
>TRBV18|TRBJ1-1|-|-
TGTGCCAGCTCACCACAAGGGGGGGGAGGCACTGAAGCTTTCTTT
CASSPQGGGGTEAFF
>TRBV28|TRBJ1-4|-|-
TGTGCCAGCAGCCAAGGGGGGGATAGGATGTTTTTT
CASSQGGDRMFF
>TRBV7-2|TRBJ2-5|-|-
TGTGCCAGCAGCGCGGACAGTTGGGAGACCCAGTACTTC
CASSADSWETQYF
>TRBV5-6|TRBJ2-5|few|TRBD2
TGTGCCAGCAGCTCCTGGACTAGCGGGGAGAAGACCCAGTACTTC
CASSSWTSGEKTQYF
>TRBV21-1|TRBJ2-7|-|-
-
CASTLAIWAAGSEQYF
>TRBV5-1|TRBJ2-7|-|TRBD1
TGCGCCAGCAGCTTGGGGCAGGGGGCTTACGAGCAGTACTTC
CASSLGQGAYEQYF
>TRBV7-8|TRBJ1-1|-|-
TGTGCCAGCAGCTCGAAACAGAACACTGAAGCTTTCTTT
CASSSKQNTEAFF
>TRBV7-3|TRBJ1-5|few|-
TGTGCCAGCAGCTCCTGCCCACAGTTCCCACAGGGCACGTGTCAGCCCCAGCATTTT
CASSSCPQFPQGTCQPQHF
>TRBV7-8|TRBJ1-1|-|TRBD1
TGTGCCAGCAGCTTAGGGGGGACAGGGGATTTGTTCTTT
CASSLGGTGDLFF
>TRBV7-2|TRBJ2-7|-|-
TGTGCCAGCACCGAACGACAATCCTACGAGCAGTACTTC
CASTERQSYEQYF
>TRBV10-3|TRBJ2-5|once|TRBD1
TGTGCCATCACCGAGGACAGGGGGCCACAAGAGACCCAGTACTTC
CAITEDRGPQETQYF
>TRBV4-2|TRBJ1-1|-|TRBD1
TGTGCCAGCAGCCCGACGGACAGGGGAGGTTTGAACACTGAAGCTTTCTTT
CASSPTDRGGLNTEAFF
>TRBV6-6|TRBJ1-1|few|-
TGTGCCAGCAGTTATAAGCCAGGGGCGCGGACTGAAGCTTTCTTT
CASSYKPGARTEAFF
>TRBV15|TRBJ2-7|few|-
TGTGCCACCAGCAGAGGTAGGGGATGGGACTACGAGCAGTACTTC
CATSRGRGWDYEQYF
>TRBV6-4|TRBJ1-1|-|-
TGTGCCAGCAGTGTTTCAGGGAACACTGAAGCTTTCTTT
CASSVSGNTEAFF
>TRBV11-2|TRBJ2-1|-|-
TGTGCCAGCAGCTTAGGGCGGGGGCCCCCCAATGAGCAGTTCTTC
CASSLGRGPPNEQFF